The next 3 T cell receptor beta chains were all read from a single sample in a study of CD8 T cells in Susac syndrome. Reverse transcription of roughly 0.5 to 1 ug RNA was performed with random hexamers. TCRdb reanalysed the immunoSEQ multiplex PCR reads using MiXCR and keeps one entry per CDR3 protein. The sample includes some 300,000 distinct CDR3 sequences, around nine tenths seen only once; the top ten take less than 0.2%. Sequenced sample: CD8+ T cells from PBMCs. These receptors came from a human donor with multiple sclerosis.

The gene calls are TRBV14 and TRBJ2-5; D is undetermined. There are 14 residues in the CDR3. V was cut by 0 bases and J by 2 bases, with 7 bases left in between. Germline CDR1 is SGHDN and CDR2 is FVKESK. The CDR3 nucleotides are TGTGCCAGCAGCCAAGATTCGTCACAAGAGACCCAGTACTTC. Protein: CASSQDSSQETQYF.

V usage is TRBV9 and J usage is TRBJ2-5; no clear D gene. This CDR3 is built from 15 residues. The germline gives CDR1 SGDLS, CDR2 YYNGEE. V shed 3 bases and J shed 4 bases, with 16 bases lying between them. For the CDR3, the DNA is TGTGCCAGCAGCGCCAGTAGCCGAAAGGGAGAGACCCAGTACTTC. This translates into CASSASSRKGETQYF.

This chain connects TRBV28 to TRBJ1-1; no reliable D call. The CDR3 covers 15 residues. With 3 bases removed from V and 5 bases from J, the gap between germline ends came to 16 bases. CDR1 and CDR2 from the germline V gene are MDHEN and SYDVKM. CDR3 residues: CASSFRTAYGTEAFF. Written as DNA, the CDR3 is TGTGCCAGCAGTTTCCGGACCGCCTATGGGACTGAAGCTTTCTTT.